This passage covers 7 T cell receptor beta chains from one sample sequenced in a study of blood T cell repertoires in COVID-19. Repertoires were generated with immunoSEQ multiplex PCR, while TCRdb's copy carries only in-frame clones and drops some. The sample lists tens of thousands of clones, 60% to 85% seen once, with approximately 30% in the top ten. Sequencing was performed on peripheral blood. The receptors were sampled from a human donor in a cohort sampled during active COVID-19.

The rearrangement links TRBV5-1 to TRBJ1-1, with D perhaps matching TRBD1 (5 bases). V was pared by 0 bases and J by 4 bases, with 10 bases between. Germline values: CDR1 SGHRS, CDR2 YFSETQ. The CDR3 has 14 residues. The CDR3 loop reads CASSLAGGGTEAFF. In DNA form, the CDR3 reads TGCGCCAGCAGCTTGGCCGGGGGTGGCACTGAAGCTTTCTTT.

The chain links TRBV5-4 to TRBJ2-5, with 14 bases lining up with TRBD2. V dropped 4 bases and J dropped 1; count of bases not matched to a gene: 3. This CDR3 is 16 amino acids long. In germline, CDR1 is SGHNT, CDR2 YYREEE (reference sequence). The CDR3 loop is CASSPGTSGSQETQYF. The CDR3 bases are TGTGCCAGCAGCCCGGGGACTAGCGGGAGCCAAGAGACCCAGTACTTC.

V gene TRBV11-2 combines with J gene TRBJ2-1, with 9 bases lining up with TRBD2. Unmatched junction bases numbered 9, after V lost 2 bases and J lost 7 bases. This CDR3 comprises 16 residues. The germline gives CDR1 SGHAT, CDR2 FQNNGV. The CDR3 DNA follows: TGTGCCAGCAGCTTAATGGGCGGGGGGGCGACGAATGAGCAGTTCTTC. As protein: CASSLMGGGATNEQFF.

V is TRBV29-1 and J is TRBJ2-2; D might be TRBD1 (5 bases). There are 12 residues in the CDR3. V was trimmed by 8 bases and J by 1 base, leaving 8 bases between them. The germline V gene has CDR1 SQVTM and CDR2 ANQGSEA. The CDR3: CSFTGNTGELFF. CDR3 nucleotides: TGCAGCTTTACAGGGAACACCGGGGAGCTGTTTTTT.

The chain uses TRBV4-1 and TRBJ2-5; D might be TRBD2 (8 bases). This CDR3 is built from 15 residues. Germline lookup yields CDR1 MGHRA and CDR2 YSYEKL. V lost 4 bases, J lost 1 base, and 13 bases lay in between. CDR3 sequence: CASSPGGGVQETQYF. The CDR3 DNA reads as TGCGCCAGCAGCCCGGGAGGGGGCGTCCAAGAGACCCAGTACTTC.

This sequence joins TRBV4-2 and TRBJ2-3; maybe TRBD2 (5 bases). Germline V gene sequence: CDR1 LGHNA, CDR2 YNFKEQ. The CDR3 runs 18 residues. Deletions cut 0 bases from V and 5 bases from J, with 21 bases between. This CDR3 reads CASSQDERDGVSRDTQYF. The DNA of the CDR3 is TGTGCCAGCAGCCAAGACGAACGGGATGGGGTCTCGAGAGATACGCAGTATTTT.

The chain is built from TRBV7-2 and TRBJ1-2, with 8 bases that match TRBD1. Germline CDR1 is SGHTA and CDR2 is FQGNSA. The V and J ends lost 5 bases and 4 bases, in that order; junction bases with no gene match: 6. The CDR3 is made up of 14 amino acids. This chain's CDR3 is CASSATQGAYGYTF. In DNA form, the CDR3 reads TGTGCCAGCAGCGCCACGCAGGGGGCCTATGGCTACACCTTC. Variable domain in full (rest from reference TRBV7-2 and TRBJ1-2): GAGVSQSPSNKVTEKGKDVELRCDPISGHTALYWYRQSLGQGLEFLIYFQGNSAPDKSGLPSDRFSAERTGGSVSTLTIQRTQQEDSAVYLCASSATQGAYGYTFGSGTRLTVV.